The T cell receptor beta chain under discussion was sequenced for a study of cytomegalovirus exposure and HLA in healthy donors. The trim removed 1 base at V and 10 bases at J, leaving 7 bases unmatched. Germline CDR1 is SGHVS and CDR2 is FQNEAQ. The CDR3 covers 14 residues. With 60 Vbeta and 13 Jbeta primers, the PCR was carried out. The repertoire was sequenced with immunoSEQ multiplex PCR; TCRdb's copy has only in-frame clones and lacks some. The sample lists some 140,000 clones; about 68% were seen once. Findings and limits, study-wide: Sequencing likely caused a cluster of highly shared sequence variants. A classifier reportedly called cytomegalovirus status with high sensitivity and specificity. In a later analysis, TCR beta V- and J-gene trimming showed a link to a missense DCLRE1C variant.

Comments on this clone: Antigen specificity is unknown.

The chain has TRBV7-8 and TRBJ1-1; TRBD1 aligns across 9 bases. This sequence originates from a human donor in good health. Source material: PBMCs. CDR3 amino acids: CASSLVQGAAGAFF. DNA for the CDR3: TGTGCCAGCAGCTTAGTACAGGGGGCCGCTGGAGCTTTCTTT.